This T cell receptor beta chain was obtained from a study of shared clonotypes between healthy human individuals. Study-wide results and limits: Lower generation probabilities were found for non-shared clonotypes than for those shared by all four donors. For sorted subsets, rarefaction showed incomplete sequencing despite large depth.

The protocol was immunoSEQ multiplex PCR, while the TCRdb copy is restricted to in-frame clones and leaves out a portion. This table holds approximately 2,300,000 clones, under 95% found once. Splitting the CD4+ cells yielded a CD45RA+ naive subset and a CD45RA-negative memory subset. This clone appeared a few times. As yet, its antigen is unknown. In germline, CDR1 is SGHVS, CDR2 FQNEAQ. The CDR3 runs to 13 residues. V was cut by 5 bases and J by 6 bases, with 13 bases left in between. The sequenced sample consisted of naive CD4+ T cells from PBMCs. Subset indicated: CD45RA+ positively selected. V gene TRBV7-8 combines with J gene TRBJ1-1; D remains unclear. This receptor was obtained from a man between 18 and 29 years old in good health. Some clones in this sample may be carry-over from other donors' samples. CDR3 sequence: CASSPTYGAEAFF. Written as DNA, the CDR3 is TGTGCCAGCAGCCCGACGTACGGGGCTGAAGCTTTCTTT.